The 7 T cell receptor beta chains below all came from one sample that was sequenced in a study of long-term antiretroviral therapy in people with HIV. They ran version v3.0 of the immunoSEQ assay at survey level. Only in-frame clones appear in the TCRdb table, and some are missing; sequencing was by immunoSEQ multiplex PCR. The sample holds 15,000 to 20,000 clones, around nine tenths seen once. This specimen was unsorted PBMCs, taken 0.5 years after starting antiretroviral therapy. The receptors derive from a man aged 40-49 years with HIV.

The V gene is TRBV7-9, the J gene TRBJ1-2; TRBD1 is a possible D gene (5 bases). Germline CDR1 reads SEHNR; CDR2 reads FQNEAQ (reference sequence). CDR3 length: 16 residues. Trimming cost V 5 bases and J 3 bases, with 19 bases left between them. CDR3 loop: CASSPWELGGYYGYTF. The CDR3 DNA is TGTGCCAGCAGCCCATGGGAGTTGGGGGGATACTATGGCTACACCTTC.

This clone turned up a few times. The chain combines TRBV7-3 with TRBJ2-7; tentatively, D is TRBD1 or TRBD2 (5 bases each). V was cut by 1 base and J by 3 bases, with 10 bases left in between. CDR3 length: 14 amino acids. The germline V gene encodes CDR1 SGHTA and CDR2 FQGTGA. This CDR3 is CASSLRGSDYEQYF. CDR3 sequence (DNA): TGTGCCAGCAGCTTAAGGGGGAGCGACTACGAGCAGTACTTC. The full variable domain, in which reference TRBV7-3 and TRBJ2-7 provide the parts outside the CDR3, is GAGVSQTPSNKVTEKGKYVELRCDPISGHTALYWYRQSLGQGPEFLIYFQGTGAADDSGLPNDRFFAVRPEGSVSTLKIQRTERGDSAVYLCASSLRGSDYEQYFGPGTRLTVT.

The V call is TRBV6-5, the J call TRBJ1-1; D call uncertain. CDR1 is MNHEY, CDR2 SVGAGI, per germline. V dropped 0 bases and J dropped 1 base, with 6 bases sitting between them. The CDR3 has 14 residues. The CDR3 is CASSYSFRNTEAFF. CDR3 nucleotides: TGTGCCAGCAGTTACTCTTTCCGGAACACTGAAGCTTTCTTT.

The chain uses TRBV19 and TRBJ2-3, with 7 bases aligning to TRBD1. V gave up 5 bases and J gave up 3 bases; unmatched junction bases: 8. Germline V gene sequence: CDR1 LNHDA, CDR2 SQIVND (reference sequence). The CDR3 extends over 15 amino acids. The CDR3 protein is CASSPKGAGTDTQYF. CDR3 DNA sequence: TGTGCCAGTAGTCCGAAGGGGGCTGGGACAGATACGCAGTATTTT.

V and J are TRBV6-1 and TRBJ1-1; TRBD1 aligns across 7 bases. The length of the CDR3 is 15 residues. The V gene end was trimmed by 10 bases and the J gene end by 0 bases; junction bases not matched to a gene: 11. Germline loops: CDR1 MNHNS, CDR2 SASEGT. The CDR3, as DNA: TGTGCCACCCGGGACAGCTTGTTAATGAACACTGAAGCTTTCTTT. It encodes CATRDSLLMNTEAFF.

The chain links TRBV5-5 to TRBJ1-1; TRBD1 might be the D (5 bases). Deletions cut 0 bases from V and 3 bases from J, with 15 bases between. Germline V lookup: CDR1 SGHKS, CDR2 YYEKEE (reference sequence). The CDR3 length is 16 residues. CDR3 nucleotide sequence: TGTGCCAGCAGCTTGGAAAGCTTCCAGGGCTACACTGAAGCTTTCTTT. It translates to CASSLESFQGYTEAFF.

This clone showed up just once. V and J are TRBV5-1 and TRBJ2-5, with D unresolved. The CDR3 loop spans 12 amino acids. Germline V gene data show CDR1 as SGHRS and CDR2 as YFSETQ. V lost 7 bases and J 4 bases, leaving 11 bases between the germline ends. DNA of the CDR3: TGCGCCAGCGCGAATCCTACAGAGACCCAGTACTTC. As protein: CASANPTETQYF.